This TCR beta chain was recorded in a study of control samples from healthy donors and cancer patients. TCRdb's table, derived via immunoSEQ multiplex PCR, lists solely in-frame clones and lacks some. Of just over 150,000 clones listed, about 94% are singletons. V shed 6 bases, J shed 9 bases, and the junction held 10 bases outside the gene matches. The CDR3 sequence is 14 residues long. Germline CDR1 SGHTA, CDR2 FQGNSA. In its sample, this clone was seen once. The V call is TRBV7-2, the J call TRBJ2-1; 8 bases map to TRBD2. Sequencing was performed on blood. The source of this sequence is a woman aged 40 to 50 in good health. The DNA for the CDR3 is TGTGCCAGCAGTTCCGGGACTAGTCTACCTGAGCAGTTCTTC. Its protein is CASSSGTSLPEQFF.